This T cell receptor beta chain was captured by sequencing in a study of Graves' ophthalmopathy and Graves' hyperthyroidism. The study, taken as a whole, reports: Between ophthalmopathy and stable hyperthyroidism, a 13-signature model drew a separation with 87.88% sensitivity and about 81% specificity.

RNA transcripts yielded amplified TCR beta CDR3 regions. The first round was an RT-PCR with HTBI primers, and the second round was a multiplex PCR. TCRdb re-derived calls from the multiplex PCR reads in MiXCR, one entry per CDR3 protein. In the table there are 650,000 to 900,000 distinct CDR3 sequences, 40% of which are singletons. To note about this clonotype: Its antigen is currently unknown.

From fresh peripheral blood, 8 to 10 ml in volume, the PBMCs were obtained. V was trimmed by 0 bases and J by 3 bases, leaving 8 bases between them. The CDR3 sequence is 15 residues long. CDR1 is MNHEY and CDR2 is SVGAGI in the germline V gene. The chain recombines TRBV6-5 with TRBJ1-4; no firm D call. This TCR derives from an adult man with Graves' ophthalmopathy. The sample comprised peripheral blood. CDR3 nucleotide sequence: TGTGCCAGCAGTTACTCAGGGTCCCCTAATGAAAAACTGTTTTTT. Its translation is CASSYSGSPNEKLFF.